Listed below are T cell receptor beta chains from one sample, sequenced in a study of OX40 agonist ivuxolimab in advanced cancers. Clones were sequenced by immunoSEQ multiplex PCR, and TCRdb holds only the in-frame ones, with some missing. The sample carries 94,000 or so clones, around 80% recorded once. The specimen comprised CD4+ or CD8+ T cells sorted from blood, sampled in a trial of the OX40 agonist ivuxolimab. Receptors were obtained from an adult with an advanced solid tumor such as melanoma, head and neck, liver or kidney cancer. Both conserved end residues are part of each CDR3. Each record gives: J gene, D gene, clone size, V gene, CDR3 DNA, CDR3 protein. A D gene is named only where the DNA matches it firmly. Clone size is stated in some rows and not others, as once, few, many or a class when expanded.

TRBJ2-7 TRBD1 . TRBV5-1 TGCGCCAGCAGCTCCGGGGACAGGGTCGGCGAGCAGTACTTC CASSSGDRVGEQYF
TRBJ2-3 . . TRBV29-1 TGCAGCGTTGAAGATAGAGCAGATACGCAGTATTTT CSVEDRADTQYF
TRBJ2-7 TRBD1 . TRBV5-1 TGCGCCAGCAGGGATGGACAGGGGGCTTACGAGCAGTACTTC CASRDGQGAYEQYF
TRBJ2-2 TRBD2 . TRBV7-9 TGTGCCAGCAGTCGCCTATCGGGACTAGCGGGAGCGAACACCGGGGAGCTGTTTTTT CASSRLSGLAGANTGELFF
TRBJ2-7 TRBD2 . TRBV7-2 TGTGCCAGCAGCCGCCAGACTAGCGGGGGGCCCGCCTACGAGCAGTACTTC CASSRQTSGGPAYEQYF
TRBJ1-1 . medium-sized TRBV2 TGTGCCTTCCTAGGGCAGGAAAACACTGAAGCTTTCTTT CAFLGQENTEAFF
TRBJ2-5 . once TRBV7-9 TGTGCCAGCAGCTCGAACCTCCAAGAGACCCAGTACTTC CASSSNLQETQYF
TRBJ1-3 . . TRBV20-1 TGCAGTGCCCGGACTGGAAACACCATATATTTT CSARTGNTIYF
TRBJ1-1 . many TRBV7-9 TGTGCCAGCAGGAAGGAGGGCAGGGTGGACACTGAAGCTTTCTTT CASRKEGRVDTEAFF
TRBJ2-7 . . TRBV5-4 TGTGCCAGCAGGTTCGATCTCCAGGGCTACGAGCAGTACTTC CASRFDLQGYEQYF
TRBJ2-1 TRBD2 . TRBV2 TGTGCCAGCAGTGGGGGACTAGCGGGAGTTGAGCAGTTCTTC CASSGGLAGVEQFF
TRBJ1-4 TRBD1 . TRBV6-5 TGTGCCAGCAGTGGGGACAGGGCGAATGAAAAACTGTTTTTT CASSGDRANEKLFF
TRBJ1-1 TRBD1 . TRBV5-8 TGTGCCAGCAGCCCCGGGACAGGGGGCGTTCGGGGCACTGAAGCTTTCTTT CASSPGTGGVRGTEAFF
TRBJ1-6 . . TRBV4-1 TGCGCCAGCAGCCGACCGGGACACAATTCACCCCTCCACTTT CASSRPGHNSPLHF
TRBJ1-2 . . TRBV29-1 TGCAGCGTTTTCCTTACCGGCTACACCTTC CSVFLTGYTF
TRBJ2-7 TRBD1 once TRBV7-2 TGTGCCAGCAGCTCGGGACAGGGGACCCACGAGCAGTACTTC CASSSGQGTHEQYF
TRBJ2-7 . . TRBV4-3 TGCGCCAGCAGCCAAGATCACCGGGACTACGAGCAGTACTTC CASSQDHRDYEQYF
TRBJ1-5 . . TRBV27 TGTGCCAGCAGTTCAGGACGGATTAGCAATCAGCCCCAGCATTTT CASSSGRISNQPQHF
TRBJ1-3 . . TRBV18 TGTGCCAGCTCACCACCGGGACTGAGCACCATATATTTT CASSPPGLSTIYF
TRBJ2-7 TRBD1 . TRBV30 TGTGCCTGGAGTTTAGGGGGCCCCTACGAGCAGTACTTC CAWSLGGPYEQYF
TRBJ2-7 TRBD1 once TRBV5-8 TGTGCCAGCAGCTTTAGACAGGGGGCTACCGAGCAGTACTTC CASSFRQGATEQYF
TRBJ2-7 . . TRBV27 TGTGCCAGCGGGCCCAACAGGAGCTCCTACGAGCAGTACTTC CASGPNRSSYEQYF
TRBJ1-6 TRBD1 . TRBV10-3 TGTGCCATCCGACAGGGGTTAGGGTCACCCCTCCACTTT CAIRQGLGSPLHF
TRBJ2-1 . . TRBV7-3 TGTGCCAGCAGCTTAAATCCGTTAGGTAGGGGGAGCTCCTACAATGAGCAGTTCTTC CASSLNPLGRGSSYNEQFF
TRBJ1-4 . . TRBV11-1 TGTGCCAGCAGCTTATCTTGGACTAATGAAAAACTGTTTTTT CASSLSWTNEKLFF
TRBJ1-3 TRBD1 . TRBV15 TGTGCCACCAGCAGAGGGAAAGGGGGCGACTCTGGAAACACCATATATTTT CATSRGKGGDSGNTIYF
TRBJ2-7 . . TRBV5-1 TGCGCCAGCAGCTTGGCCCCGGGATACGAGCAGTACTTC CASSLAPGYEQYF
TRBJ1-2 TRBD1 once TRBV7-3 TGTGCCAGCAGCTTAACCGGGACAGATGGCTACACCTTC CASSLTGTDGYTF
TRBJ2-7 . . TRBV5-1 TGCGCCAGCAGCTTGGACAGGGCTAGGAGCGAGCAGTACTTC CASSLDRARSEQYF
TRBJ1-2 . . TRBV9 TGTGCCAGCAGCGTAGACGGCCACGGACGGCTGGGCTATGGCTACACCTTC CASSVDGHGRLGYGYTF
TRBJ2-3 TRBD2 . TRBV19 TGTGCCAGTAGTATAGGGGGACTACCAACAGTAGATACGCAGTATTTT CASSIGGLPTVDTQYF
TRBJ2-7 . . TRBV6-6 TGTGCCAGCAGTTCGACAATAACCTCCTACGAGCAGTACTTC CASSSTITSYEQYF
TRBJ1-4 . . TRBV5-1 TGCGCCAGCAGCTTGGAGGTCTCGGCAACTAATGAAAAACTGTTTTTT CASSLEVSATNEKLFF
TRBJ2-5 TRBD2 . TRBV15 TGTGCCACCAGCTCTTCTCCAGCGGGAGTAAGTGAGACCCAGTACTTC CATSSSPAGVSETQYF
TRBJ2-5 . . TRBV14 TGTGCCAGCAGCCAGCGGGGTACATACCAAGAGACCCAGTACTTC CASSQRGTYQETQYF
TRBJ2-3 . . TRBV27 TGTGCCAGCACCCTTATCGGGGAGGATACGCAGTATTTT CASTLIGEDTQYF
TRBJ2-7 TRBD1 . TRBV10-3 TGTGCCATCAGTACCACAGGGGGCAAGAACGAGCAGTACTTC CAISTTGGKNEQYF
TRBJ2-5 TRBD1 . TRBV6-5 TGTGCCAGCAGTCTGCGACAGGGTTTTGGGACCCAGTACTTC CASSLRQGFGTQYF
TRBJ1-1 . . TRBV9 TGTGCCAGCAGCCCACGGGAGGGTGGGAACACTGAAGCTTTCTTT CASSPREGGNTEAFF
TRBJ1-4 . once TRBV19 TGTGCCAGTAGTATCTTTGGCCAAGAGCGACTGTTTTTT CASSIFGQERLFF
TRBJ1-3 TRBD1 . TRBV6-1 TGTGCCAGCAGCCCACAGGGGGCCTTAAACACCATATATTTT CASSPQGALNTIYF